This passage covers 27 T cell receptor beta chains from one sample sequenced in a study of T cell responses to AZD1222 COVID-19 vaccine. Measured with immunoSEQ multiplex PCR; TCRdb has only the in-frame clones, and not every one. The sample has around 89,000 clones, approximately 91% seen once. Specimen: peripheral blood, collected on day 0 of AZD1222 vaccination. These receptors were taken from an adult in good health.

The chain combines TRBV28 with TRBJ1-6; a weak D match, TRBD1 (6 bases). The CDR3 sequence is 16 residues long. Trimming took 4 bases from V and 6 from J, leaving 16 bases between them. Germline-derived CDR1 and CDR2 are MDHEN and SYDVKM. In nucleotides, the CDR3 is TGTGCCAGCAGTTCGACAGGAGGTAGTCTTAATTCACCCCTCCACTTT. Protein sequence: CASSSTGGSLNSPLHF.

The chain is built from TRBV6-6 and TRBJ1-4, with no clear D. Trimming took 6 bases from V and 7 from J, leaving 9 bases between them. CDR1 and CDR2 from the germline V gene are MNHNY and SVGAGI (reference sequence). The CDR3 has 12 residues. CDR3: CASSPRGEKLFF. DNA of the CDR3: TGTGCCAGCAGCCCCCGAGGTGAAAAACTGTTTTTT.

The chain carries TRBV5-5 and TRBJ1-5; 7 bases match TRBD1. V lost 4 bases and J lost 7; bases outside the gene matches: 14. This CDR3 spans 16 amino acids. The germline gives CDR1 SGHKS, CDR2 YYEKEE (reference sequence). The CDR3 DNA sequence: TGTGCCAGCAGCACTACCGGGACAGTCAGGCGACAGCCCCAGCATTTT. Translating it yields CASSTTGTVRRQPQHF.

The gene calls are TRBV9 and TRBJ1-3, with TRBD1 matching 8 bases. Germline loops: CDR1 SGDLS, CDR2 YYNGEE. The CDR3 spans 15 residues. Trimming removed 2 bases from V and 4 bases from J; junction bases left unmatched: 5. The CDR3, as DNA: TGTGCCAGCAGCGTCTCCTCAGGGGGCGGAAACACCATATATTTT. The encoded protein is CASSVSSGGGNTIYF.

CDR3: CASSYGRNQPQHF. In DNA, the CDR3 is TGTGCCAGCAGTTACGGACGAAATCAGCCCCAGCATTTT. V is TRBV6-2 or TRBV6-3 and J is TRBJ1-5; D gene uncertain. This CDR3 spans 13 amino acids. Trimming left V 2 bases short and J 4 bases short, with 6 bases between. The germline V gene encodes CDR1 MNHEY and CDR2 SVGEGT.

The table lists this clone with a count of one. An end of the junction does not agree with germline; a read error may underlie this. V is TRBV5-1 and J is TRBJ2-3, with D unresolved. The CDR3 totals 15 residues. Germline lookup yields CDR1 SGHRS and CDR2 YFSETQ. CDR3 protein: CASSLESTEIRSMVF. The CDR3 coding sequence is TGCGCCAGCAGCTTGGAGTCTACGGAAATACGCAGTATGGTATTT.

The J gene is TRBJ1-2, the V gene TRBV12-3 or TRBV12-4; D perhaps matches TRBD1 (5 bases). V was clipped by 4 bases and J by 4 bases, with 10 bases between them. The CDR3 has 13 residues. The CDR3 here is CASSSTGSYGYTF. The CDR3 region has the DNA TGTGCCAGCAGTTCAACAGGTTCCTATGGCTACACCTTC.

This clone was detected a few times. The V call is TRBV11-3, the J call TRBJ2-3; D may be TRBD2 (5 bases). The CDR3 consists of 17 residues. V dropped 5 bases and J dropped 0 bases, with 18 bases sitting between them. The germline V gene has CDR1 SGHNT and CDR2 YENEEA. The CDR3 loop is CASSAGRAITSTDTQYF. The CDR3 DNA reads TGTGCCAGCAGCGCCGGGCGGGCTATTACTAGCACAGATACGCAGTATTTT.

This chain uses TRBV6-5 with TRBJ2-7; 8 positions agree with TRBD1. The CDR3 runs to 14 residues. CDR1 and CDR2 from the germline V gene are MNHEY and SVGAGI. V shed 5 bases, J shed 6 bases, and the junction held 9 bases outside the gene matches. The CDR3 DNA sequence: TGTGCCAGCAGTAACGACAGGGGCCTCGGCGAGCAGTACTTC. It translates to CASSNDRGLGEQYF.

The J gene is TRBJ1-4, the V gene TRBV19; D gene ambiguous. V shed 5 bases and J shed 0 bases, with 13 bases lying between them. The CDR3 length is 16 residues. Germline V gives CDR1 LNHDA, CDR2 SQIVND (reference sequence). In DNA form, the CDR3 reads TGTGCCAGTAGTCCACTCCGGGCCACAACTAATGAAAAACTGTTTTTT. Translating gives CASSPLRATTNEKLFF.

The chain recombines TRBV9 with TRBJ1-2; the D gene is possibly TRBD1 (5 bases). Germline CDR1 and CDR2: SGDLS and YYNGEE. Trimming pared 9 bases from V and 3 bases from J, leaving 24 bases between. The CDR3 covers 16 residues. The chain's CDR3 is CAKPQNRDRGDYGYTF. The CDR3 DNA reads TGTGCCAAACCACAAAATCGGGACCGTGGGGACTATGGCTACACCTTC.

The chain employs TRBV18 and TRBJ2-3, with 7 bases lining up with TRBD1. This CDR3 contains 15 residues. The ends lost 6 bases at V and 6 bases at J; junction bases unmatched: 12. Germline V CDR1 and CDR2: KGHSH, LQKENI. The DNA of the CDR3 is TGTGCCAGCTCGTCGACAGGGAGACCGGGGGATACGCAGTATTTT. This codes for CASSSTGRPGDTQYF.

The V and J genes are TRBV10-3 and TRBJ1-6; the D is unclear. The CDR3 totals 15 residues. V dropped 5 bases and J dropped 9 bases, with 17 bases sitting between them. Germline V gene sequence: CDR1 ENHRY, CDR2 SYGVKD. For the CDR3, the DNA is TGTGCCATCAGTCGGACTGGAAATGGTGGTTCACCCCTCCACTTT. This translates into CAISRTGNGGSPLHF.

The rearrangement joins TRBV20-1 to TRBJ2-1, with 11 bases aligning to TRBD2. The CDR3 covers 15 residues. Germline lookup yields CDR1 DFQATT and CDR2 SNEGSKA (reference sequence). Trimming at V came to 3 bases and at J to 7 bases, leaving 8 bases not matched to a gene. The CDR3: CSASFLAGGLNEQFF. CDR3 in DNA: TGCAGTGCTAGTTTTCTAGCGGGGGGACTAAATGAGCAGTTCTTC.

CDR3: CASRLPGLAPGELFF. In DNA, the CDR3 is TGTGCAAGTCGCCTCCCGGGACTAGCCCCCGGGGAGCTGTTTTTT. The chain uses TRBV12-2 and TRBJ2-2; the table assigns TRBD2, which was not confirmed against the DNA. TRBV12-2 is a documented pseudogene. The CDR3 sequence is 15 residues long.

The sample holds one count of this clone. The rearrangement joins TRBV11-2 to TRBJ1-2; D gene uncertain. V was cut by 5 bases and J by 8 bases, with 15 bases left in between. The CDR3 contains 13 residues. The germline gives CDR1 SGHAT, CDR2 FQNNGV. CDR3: CASSPFWEGGYTF. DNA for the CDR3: TGTGCCAGCAGCCCTTTTTGGGAGGGAGGCTACACCTTC.

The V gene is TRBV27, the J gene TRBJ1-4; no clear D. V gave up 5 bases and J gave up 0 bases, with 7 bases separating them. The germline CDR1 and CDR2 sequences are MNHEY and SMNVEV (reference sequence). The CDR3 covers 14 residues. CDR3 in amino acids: CASSRVATNEKLFF. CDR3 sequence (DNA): TGTGCCAGCAGTCGAGTCGCAACTAATGAAAAACTGTTTTTT. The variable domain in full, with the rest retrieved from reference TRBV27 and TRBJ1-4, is EAQVTQNPRYLITVTGKKLTVTCSQNMNHEYMSWYRQDPGLGLRQIYYSMNVEVTDKGDVPEGYKVSRKEKRNFPLILESPSPNQTSLYFCASSRVATNEKLFFGSGTQLSVL.

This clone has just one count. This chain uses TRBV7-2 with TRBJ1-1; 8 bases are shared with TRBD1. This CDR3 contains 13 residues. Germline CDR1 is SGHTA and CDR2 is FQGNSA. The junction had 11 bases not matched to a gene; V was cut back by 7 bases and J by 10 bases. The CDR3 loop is CASNPGTGGGAFF. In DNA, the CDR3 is TGTGCCAGCAACCCCGGGACAGGTGGTGGAGCTTTCTTT.

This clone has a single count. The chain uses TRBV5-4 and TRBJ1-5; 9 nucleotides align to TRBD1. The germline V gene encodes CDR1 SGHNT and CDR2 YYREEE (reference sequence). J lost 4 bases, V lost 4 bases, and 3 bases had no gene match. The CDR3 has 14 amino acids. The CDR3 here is CASSLQGANQPQHF. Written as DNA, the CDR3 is TGTGCCAGCAGCCTACAGGGGGCGAATCAGCCCCAGCATTTT.

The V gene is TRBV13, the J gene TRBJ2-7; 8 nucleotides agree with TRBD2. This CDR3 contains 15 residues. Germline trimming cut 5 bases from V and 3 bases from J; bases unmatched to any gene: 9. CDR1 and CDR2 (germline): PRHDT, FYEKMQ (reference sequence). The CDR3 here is CASSRGLGSFYEQYF. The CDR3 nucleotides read TGTGCCAGCAGCCGGGGACTAGGAAGTTTCTACGAGCAGTACTTC. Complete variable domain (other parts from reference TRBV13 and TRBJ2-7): AAGVIQSPRHLIKEKRETATLKCYPIPRHDTVYWYQQGPGQDPQFLISFYEKMQSDKGSIPDRFSAQQFSDYHSELNMSSLELGDSALYFCASSRGLGSFYEQYFGPGTRLTVT.

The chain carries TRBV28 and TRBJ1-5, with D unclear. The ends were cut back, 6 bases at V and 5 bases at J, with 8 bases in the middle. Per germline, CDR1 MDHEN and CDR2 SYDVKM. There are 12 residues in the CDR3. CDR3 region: CASSHSDQPQHF. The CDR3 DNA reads TGTGCCAGCAGCCATTCAGATCAGCCCCAGCATTTT. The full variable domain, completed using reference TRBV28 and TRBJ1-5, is DVKVTQSSRYLVKRTGEKVFLECVQDMDHENMFWYRQDPGLGLRLIYFSYDVKMKEKGDIPEGYSVSREKKERFSLILESASTNQTSMYLCASSHSDQPQHFGDGTRLSIL.

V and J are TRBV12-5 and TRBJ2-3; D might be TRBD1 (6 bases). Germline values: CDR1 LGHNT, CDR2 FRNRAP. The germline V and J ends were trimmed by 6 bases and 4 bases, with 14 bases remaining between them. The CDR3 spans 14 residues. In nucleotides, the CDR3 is TGTGCTAGTGGCCCTCCGGCAGGGGCAGATACGCAGTATTTT. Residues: CASGPPAGADTQYF.

The CDR3 is CASSIGFVGGYTF. DNA for the CDR3: TGTGCCAGTAGTATTGGATTTGTCGGTGGCTACACCTTC. J is TRBJ1-2 and V is TRBV19; D gene unclear. The CDR3 extends over 13 amino acids. Trimming took 3 bases from V and 7 from J, leaving 12 bases between them. Germline V CDR1 and CDR2: LNHDA, SQIVND (reference sequence).

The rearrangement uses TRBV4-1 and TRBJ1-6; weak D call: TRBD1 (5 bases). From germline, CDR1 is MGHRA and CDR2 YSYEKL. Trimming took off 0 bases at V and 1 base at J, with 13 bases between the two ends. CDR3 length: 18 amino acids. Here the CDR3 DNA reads TGCGCCAGCAGCCAAGAGACCGGGACGTATTCCTATAATTCACCCCTCCACTTT. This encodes CASSQETGTYSYNSPLHF.

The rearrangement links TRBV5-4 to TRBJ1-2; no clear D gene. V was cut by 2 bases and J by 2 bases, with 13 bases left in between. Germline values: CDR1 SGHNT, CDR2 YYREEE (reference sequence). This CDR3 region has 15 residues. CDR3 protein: CASSFQVAGNYGYTF. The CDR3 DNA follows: TGTGCCAGCAGCTTCCAGGTCGCAGGAAACTATGGCTACACCTTC.

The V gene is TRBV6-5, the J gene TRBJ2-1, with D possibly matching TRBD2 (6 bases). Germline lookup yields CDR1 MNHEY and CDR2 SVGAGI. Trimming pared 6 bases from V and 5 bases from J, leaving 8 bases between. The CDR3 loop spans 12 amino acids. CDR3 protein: CASRTGDNEQFF. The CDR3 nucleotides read TGTGCCAGCAGGACGGGAGACAATGAGCAGTTCTTC.

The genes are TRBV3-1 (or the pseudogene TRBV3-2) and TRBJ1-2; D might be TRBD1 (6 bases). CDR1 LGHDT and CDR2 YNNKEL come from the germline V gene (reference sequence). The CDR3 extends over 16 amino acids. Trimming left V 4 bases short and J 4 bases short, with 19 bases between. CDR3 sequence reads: CASSPSTGGGSYGYTF. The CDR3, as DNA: TGTGCCAGCAGCCCCTCGACGGGGGGCGGTAGCTATGGCTACACCTTC.